The 24 T cell receptor beta chains in this list originate from one sample, sequenced in a study of shared clonotypes between healthy human individuals (TCRdb year 2020). CD8 naive samples were CD45RO-negative cells positively selected for CCR7, giving a CD45RA+CCR7+ population that excluded TemRA cells. Library prep was done by the immunoSEQ multiplex PCR assay. What TCRdb holds here is the immuneACCESS table cut down to in-frame rearrangements. Part of the clones is not present; checked against another copy, under half of the missing clones reflect an unresolved V gene, and the others are unexplained. The sample table records a few hundred thousand clones; about 95% of these occur just once. The ten top clones hold less than 0.13% of the sample. The sequencing input was naive CD8+ T cells sorted from blood. The cell subset or site label here, explained by the study, means: CD45RA+CCR7+. These TCRs come from a woman aged 30 to 39 in good health.

This clone was counted once. At the DNA level, this CDR3 is encoded by other sequences in the same sample as well. The V gene is TRBV4-1, the J gene TRBJ2-7; 8 bases are shared with TRBD2. The J segment lost 0 bases and the V segment lost 0 bases, leaving 1 base of the junction unmatched. This CDR3 has 15 amino acids. Germline lookup yields CDR1 MGHRA and CDR2 YSYEKL. CDR3 sequence reads: CASSQDTSGSYEQYF. The DNA of the CDR3 is TGCGCCAGCAGCCAAGATACTAGCGGCTCCTACGAGCAGTACTTC.

The chain recombines TRBV7-6 with TRBJ2-7; 8 nucleotides agree with TRBD2. The CDR3 extends over 15 amino acids. J was trimmed by 0 bases and V by 3 bases; bases with no gene match: 4. Looked up from germline, CDR1 is SGHVS and CDR2 is FNYEAQ. CDR3 sequence: CASSLTSETSYEQYF. In nucleotides, the CDR3 is TGTGCCAGCAGCTTGACTAGCGAGACCTCCTACGAGCAGTACTTC.

Worth noting for this clone: At the DNA level, this CDR3 is encoded by other sequences in the same sample as well. The chain joins TRBV27 to TRBJ2-1, with unresolved D. The V end was cut by 0 bases, the J end by 3 bases, with 6 bases between. The CDR3 contains 14 residues. Germline V gene data show CDR1 as MNHEY and CDR2 as SMNVEV (reference sequence). CDR3 amino acids: CASSLSADYNEQFF. Here the CDR3 DNA reads TGTGCCAGCAGTTTATCGGCAGACTACAATGAGCAGTTCTTC.

The chain carries TRBV2 and TRBJ2-3; D gene uncertain. This CDR3 comprises 12 residues. Trimming took off 7 bases at V and 11 bases at J, with 16 bases between the two ends. Germline loops: CDR1 SNHLY, CDR2 FYNNEI. The CDR3 region has the DNA TGTGCCAGCAAAGGCCATCGGTTGGGGCAGTATTTT. The encoded protein is CASKGHRLGQYF.

A remark on this clone: Other DNA sequences in the same sample also yield this CDR3. The V gene is TRBV19, the J gene TRBJ2-2; 8 bases match TRBD1. Per the germline V gene, CDR1 is LNHDA and CDR2 is SQIVND (reference sequence). V was clipped by 3 bases and J by 6 bases; unmatched bases: 6. This CDR3 is 15 amino acids long. The CDR3 bases are TGTGCCAGTAGTATTGCCCAGGGGGCGTCCGGGGAGCTGTTTTTT. It codes for CASSIAQGASGELFF.

The chain carries TRBV5-1 and TRBJ2-1; possibly TRBD2 for D (5 bases). The CDR3 extends over 14 amino acids. The germline V and J ends were trimmed by 0 bases and 7 bases, with 11 bases remaining between them. Looked up from germline, CDR1 is SGHRS and CDR2 is YFSETQ. The CDR3: CASSLEREWNEQFF. The CDR3 DNA sequence: TGCGCCAGCAGCTTGGAGAGGGAATGGAATGAGCAGTTCTTC.

The V call is TRBV2, the J call TRBJ2-7; 8 bases are shared with TRBD1. V lost 4 bases and J lost 2; bases outside the gene matches: 4. Germline assignment: CDR1 SNHLY and CDR2 FYNNEI. This CDR3 spans 14 amino acids. The CDR3 nucleotides read TGTGCCAGCAGTGGGTGGACAGGGACCTACGAGCAGTACTTC. This translates into CASSGWTGTYEQYF. Full variable domain (rest looked up from reference TRBV2 and TRBJ2-7): EPEVTQTPSHQVTQMGQEVILRCVPISNHLYFYWYRQILGQKVEFLVSFYNNEISEKSEIFDDQFSVERPDGSNFTLKIRSTKLEDSAMYFCASSGWTGTYEQYFGPGTRLTVT.

This chain joins TRBV27 and TRBJ2-5; 9 bases match TRBD2. The J call may be wrong; the DNA end is better matched by TRBJ2-7. This CDR3 comprises 12 residues. Germline assignment: CDR1 MNHEY and CDR2 SMNVEV (reference sequence). As DNA, the CDR3 is TGTTCCACTGGGACTAGCTTTCCCGAGCAGTACTTC. It translates to CSTGTSFPEQYF.

This clone appeared a few times. This chain connects TRBV27 to TRBJ2-5, with D hard to call. This CDR3 contains 12 residues. Trimming took off 5 bases at V and 0 bases at J, with 4 bases between the two ends. The germline CDR1 and CDR2 sequences are MNHEY and SMNVEV (reference sequence). CDR3 in amino acids: CASSPNQETQYF. The CDR3 DNA sequence: TGTGCCAGCAGTCCAAACCAAGAGACCCAGTACTTC.

CDR3: CASSSDREADTQYF. The DNA of the CDR3 is TGTGCCAGCAGCAGCGACAGGGAGGCAGATACGCAGTATTTT. The chain is built from TRBV7-6 and TRBJ2-3; D is possibly TRBD1 (7 bases). Between the trimmed V and J ends, which lost 5 bases and 4 bases, there was a span of 13 bases. The CDR3 sequence is 14 residues long. Germline CDR1 and CDR2: SGHVS and FNYEAQ.

The rearrangement uses TRBV7-9 and TRBJ2-1; D is possibly TRBD2 (5 bases). The ends were cut back, 3 bases at V and 4 bases at J, with 10 bases in the middle. Germline CDR1 and CDR2: SEHNR and FQNEAQ (reference sequence). The CDR3 is made up of 14 amino acids. The CDR3 DNA reads TGTGCCAGCAGCTTTCCAAAGCGGTACAATGAGCAGTTCTTC. Translated, it gives CASSFPKRYNEQFF.

This clone was seen once. The rearrangement joins TRBV13 to TRBJ2-6; tentative D call: TRBD2 (6 bases). The length of the CDR3 is 17 residues. CDR1 PRHDT and CDR2 FYEKMQ come from the germline V gene (reference sequence). V lost 2 bases, J lost 2 bases, and 13 bases lay in between. This chain's CDR3 is CASSLNSGAPGANVLTF. The CDR3 DNA sequence: TGTGCCAGCAGCTTAAATTCGGGAGCCCCTGGGGCCAACGTCCTGACTTTC.

V gene TRBV7-9 combines with J gene TRBJ2-2, with TRBD1 matching over 7 bases. Trimming took 4 bases from V and 6 from J; bases not matched to a gene: 5. The length of the CDR3 is 14 residues. The germline V gene encodes CDR1 SEHNR and CDR2 FQNEAQ (reference sequence). The chain's CDR3 is CASSSKQGSGELFF. For the CDR3, the DNA is TGTGCCAGCAGCTCCAAACAGGGGTCCGGGGAGCTGTTTTTT.

About this clone: This same CDR3 is encoded by further DNA sequences in the sample. The CDR3 sequence is CASSYSRGNEQFF. In DNA form, the CDR3 reads TGTGCCAGCAGTTACTCTAGAGGCAATGAGCAGTTCTTC. The chain employs TRBV6-6 and TRBJ2-1; D gene unclear. The germline gives CDR1 MNHNY, CDR2 SVGAGI (reference sequence). This CDR3 contains 13 residues. The V end was cut by 0 bases, the J end by 6 bases, with 6 bases between.

V is TRBV6-5 and J is TRBJ2-1; no reliable D call. Germline CDR1 is MNHEY and CDR2 is SVGAGI. The CDR3 is made up of 11 amino acids. Between the trimmed V and J ends, which lost 4 bases and 9 bases, there was a span of 7 bases. The CDR3 DNA reads as TGTGCCAGCAGTTCCGACGGTGAGCAGTTCTTC. Translated, it gives CASSSDGEQFF.

V is TRBV13 and J is TRBJ1-1, with D perhaps TRBD1 (6 bases). The CDR3 has 12 amino acids. Between the trimmed V and J ends, which lost 4 bases and 11 bases, there was a span of 14 bases. In germline, CDR1 is PRHDT, CDR2 FYEKMQ (reference sequence). The DNA for the CDR3 is TGTGCCAGCAGCTCGGGGACAACGACTGCTTTCTTT. It codes for CASSSGTTTAFF.

The chain combines TRBV29-1 with TRBJ2-7, with D perhaps matching TRBD1 (5 bases). CDR3 length: 14 residues. Per germline, CDR1 SQVTM and CDR2 ANQGSEA. Trimming took 0 bases from V and 0 from J, leaving 9 bases between them. The CDR3 region is CSVEDPGHSYEQYF. The CDR3 DNA follows: TGCAGCGTTGAAGATCCCGGACACTCCTACGAGCAGTACTTC.

This rearrangement joins TRBV7-6 to TRBJ2-3, with 8 bases lining up with TRBD2. CDR3 length: 17 residues. V was clipped by 2 bases and J by 1 base; unmatched bases: 8. Looked up from germline, CDR1 is SGHVS and CDR2 is FNYEAQ. The CDR3 DNA sequence: TGTGCCAGCAGCTTACCGCTCGCGACTAGCGGCACAGATACGCAGTATTTT. Amino acids: CASSLPLATSGTDTQYF.

CDR3 in DNA: TGCGCCAGCAGCTTGTCAGAAGTCCGCGCTCTAGCGGTTCCCAGAGTGGGCAATGAGCAGTTCTTC. This codes for CASSLSEVRALAVPRVGNEQFF. The V and J genes are TRBV5-1 and TRBJ2-1; 7 bases line up with TRBD2. This CDR3 comprises 22 residues. The V segment lost 1 base and the J segment 6 bases; nucleotides outside the gene matches: 28. Germline loops: CDR1 SGHRS, CDR2 YFSETQ.

The chain uses TRBV2 and TRBJ2-7, with TRBD1 matching over 7 bases. The CDR3 runs to 12 residues. Germline values: CDR1 SNHLY, CDR2 FYNNEI. V shed 7 bases and J 4 bases; nucleotides not matched to a gene: 4. The CDR3 coding sequence is TGTGCCAGCAAGCCAGGGGGTTACGAGCAGTACTTC. Its protein is CASKPGGYEQYF.

The chain employs TRBV27 and TRBJ1-6; D is possibly TRBD1 (5 bases). V was pared by 3 bases and J by 9 bases, with 9 bases between. Germline V gene sequence: CDR1 MNHEY, CDR2 SMNVEV (reference sequence). The CDR3 extends over 13 amino acids. The CDR3 bases are TGTGCCAGCAGTTTGGGGCTGGGTTCACCCCTCCACTTT. Translation: CASSLGLGSPLHF.

CDR3 region: CASSPGRGLFNYEQYF. The CDR3 region has the DNA TGTGCCAGCAGCCCAGGGAGGGGACTGTTTAACTACGAGCAGTACTTC. The chain uses TRBV27 and TRBJ2-7; 7 bases agree with TRBD2. The CDR3 is made up of 16 amino acids. Germline CDR1 MNHEY, CDR2 SMNVEV (reference sequence). V was clipped by 6 bases and J by 3 bases; unmatched bases: 14.

This chain's CDR3 is CASSGDSRTSYEQYF. In DNA form, the CDR3 reads TGTGCCAGCAGCGGCGACAGTCGAACCTCCTACGAGCAGTACTTC. V gene TRBV6-5 combines with J gene TRBJ2-7, with D possibly being TRBD1 (5 bases). This CDR3 spans 15 amino acids. V gave up 6 bases and J gave up 0 bases, with 15 bases separating them. Per germline, CDR1 MNHEY and CDR2 SVGAGI.

The J gene is TRBJ1-1, the V gene TRBV7-9; D not certain. CDR3 length: 15 residues. Germline V CDR1 and CDR2: SEHNR, FQNEAQ (reference sequence). Trimming left V 6 bases short and J 2 bases short, with 16 bases between. Written as DNA, the CDR3 is TGTGCCAGCAGAAAAACGTTGGACGGAAACACTGAAGCTTTCTTT. This gives the protein CASRKTLDGNTEAFF.